Below are 30 T cell receptor beta chains sequenced from a single sample in a study of vaccination and CD4 T cells after COVID-19. Treatment noted: roughly ten-day PBMC culture with coronavirus spike peptide pools or control peptides (ViraFEST assay). Researchers used the Oncomine TCR Beta short-read assay to sequence DNA from cultured CD4+ T cells. TCRdb analysed the PCR reads with MiXCR anew, one entry per CDR3 protein. The data show more than 20,000 distinct CDR3 sequences, 60% to 75% seen once. Their antigens are not known. The source material was CD4+ T cells from blood, cultured in vitro. These receptors originate from a human donor who had recovered from COVID-19.

The gene calls are TRBV10-1 and TRBJ1-1; no clear D gene. The CDR3 runs to 11 residues. The V gene lost 2 bases and the J gene lost 11 bases, with 9 bases spanning the gap. Looked up from germline, CDR1 is WNHNN and CDR2 is SYGVQD (reference sequence). The CDR3 is CASSEGFVAFF. The CDR3 bases are TGCGCCAGCAGTGAGGGGTTCGTCGCTTTCTTT.

The rearrangement links TRBV2 to TRBJ1-2; TRBD1 matches 7 bases. In germline, CDR1 is SNHLY, CDR2 FYNNEI. With 2 bases clipped from V and 2 bases from J, the junction kept 5 bases outside the gene matches. The CDR3 has 15 amino acids. CDR3 sequence: CASSERTGQNYGYTF. The CDR3, as DNA: TGTGCCAGCAGTGAAAGGACAGGCCAGAACTATGGCTACACCTTC.

The J gene is TRBJ1-5, the V gene TRBV30; 8 nucleotides agree with TRBD1. Germline CDR1 GTSNPN, CDR2 SVGIG (reference sequence). This CDR3 is built from 15 residues. The trim removed 2 bases at V and 4 bases at J, leaving 7 bases unmatched. The CDR3 coding sequence is TGTGCCTGGAGTTCGAACACAGGGGGGAATCAGCCCCAGCATTTT. It encodes CAWSSNTGGNQPQHF.

This rearrangement joins TRBV20-1 to TRBJ1-5; TRBD1 aligns across 9 bases. Germline-derived CDR1 and CDR2 are DFQATT and SNEGSKA (reference sequence). This CDR3 is 16 amino acids long. V lost 6 bases to trimming and J lost 0 bases; unmatched junction nucleotides: 9. The CDR3 DNA reads TGCAGTGCCGCCAGAAACAGGGGGCATAGCAATCAGCCCCAGCATTTT. Translating it yields CSAARNRGHSNQPQHF.

CDR3 residues: CATSDLRQSSYNEQFF. The CDR3 DNA is TGTGCCACCAGTGATTTAAGGCAGAGCTCCTACAATGAGCAGTTCTTC. The chain employs TRBV24-1 and TRBJ2-1; D is uncertain. This CDR3 comprises 16 residues. Germline lookup yields CDR1 KGHDR and CDR2 SFDVKD. V lost 1 base and J 0 bases, leaving 9 bases between the germline ends.

This sequence joins TRBV6-1 and TRBJ2-3; D perhaps matches TRBD2 (5 bases). Germline CDR1 reads MNHNS; CDR2 reads SASEGT. V was trimmed by 6 bases and J by 5 bases, leaving 9 bases between them. This CDR3 has 12 amino acids. The CDR3 loop reads CASSPSGDTQYF. CDR3 bases: TGTGCCAGCAGCCCCAGCGGAGATACGCAGTATTTT.

The chain recombines TRBV6-2 or TRBV6-3 with TRBJ1-5; perhaps TRBD1 as D (6 bases). Between the trimmed V and J ends, which lost 6 bases and 9 bases, there was a span of 15 bases. The germline CDR1 and CDR2 sequences are MNHEY and SVGEGT. CDR3 size: 13 residues. In DNA, the CDR3 is TGTGCCAGCAGGACTACAACAGGGAGGCCCCAGCATTTT. This codes for CASRTTTGRPQHF.

V gene TRBV6-2 or TRBV6-3 combines with J gene TRBJ2-2; 8 nucleotides line up with TRBD2. V dropped 6 bases and J dropped 7; count of bases not matched to a gene: 19. CDR3 length equals 18 residues. Per germline, CDR1 MNHEY and CDR2 SVGEGT. The CDR3 region is CASRAAAGGLLRGGELFF. CDR3 coding DNA: TGTGCCAGCAGGGCGGCGGCGGGAGGCCTTCTAAGAGGCGGGGAGCTGTTTTTT.

The rearrangement uses TRBV5-1 and TRBJ2-7; no reliable D call. Trimming left V 4 bases short and J 0 bases short, with 11 bases between. The CDR3 totals 14 residues. Germline V lookup: CDR1 SGHRS, CDR2 YFSETQ. CDR3 sequence (DNA): TGCGCCAGCAGCGTACCAGGCAGCTCCTACGAGCAGTACTTC. Its protein is CASSVPGSSYEQYF.

DNA for the CDR3: TGTGCCAGCAGCGTATCGGGGCTTGGGGCCAACGTCCTGACTTTC. It encodes CASSVSGLGANVLTF. This sequence joins TRBV7-8 and TRBJ2-6, with D perhaps TRBD1 or TRBD2 (5 bases each). Trimming took off 5 bases at V and 3 bases at J, with 11 bases between the two ends. The CDR3 runs 15 residues. Looked up from germline, CDR1 is SGHVS and CDR2 is FQNEAQ.

This chain links TRBV20-1 with TRBJ2-5; 12 bases line up with TRBD1. Germline V gives CDR1 DFQATT, CDR2 SNEGSKA (reference sequence). The CDR3 is 17 amino acids. V lost 0 bases to trimming and J lost 1 base; unmatched junction nucleotides: 6. CDR3 residues: CSARDFGTGGRQETQYF. In DNA, the CDR3 is TGCAGTGCTAGAGATTTCGGGACAGGGGGCCGCCAAGAGACCCAGTACTTC.

This clonotype was counted between two and nine times. The chain combines TRBV11-2 with TRBJ2-5, with D perhaps assigned TRBD1 or TRBD2 (5 bases each). V gave up 2 bases and J gave up 4 bases, with 14 bases separating them. Germline loops: CDR1 SGHAT, CDR2 FQNNGV. There are 15 residues in the CDR3. The CDR3 DNA follows: TGTGCCAGCAGCTTACGGGTCGGGGCGGGAGAGACCCAGTACTTC. Protein: CASSLRVGAGETQYF.

The chain recombines TRBV19 with TRBJ1-5; tentative D call: TRBD1 (6 bases). Germline CDR1 and CDR2: LNHDA and SQIVND (reference sequence). This CDR3 comprises 15 residues. With 10 bases removed from V and 1 base from J, the gap between germline ends came to 17 bases. The CDR3 reads CATRTVDVSNQPQHF. DNA for the CDR3: TGTGCCACCCGGACAGTGGATGTAAGCAATCAGCCCCAGCATTTT. Combining the CDR3 with reference TRBV19 and TRBJ1-5 gives the whole variable domain DGGITQSPKYLFRKEGQNVTLSCEQNLNHDAMYWYRQDPGQGLRLIYYSQIVNDFQKGDIAEGYSVSREKKESFPLTVTSAQKNPTAFYLCATRTVDVSNQPQHFGDGTRLSIL.

This chain uses TRBV7-2 with TRBJ2-6; 7 bases agree with TRBD2. The CDR3 runs 17 residues. Germline CDR1 and CDR2: SGHTA and FQGNSA. V was pared by 1 base and J by 1 base, with 4 bases of the junction left unmatched. CDR3 sequence: CASSLVAGASGANVLTF. CDR3 sequence (DNA): TGTGCCAGCAGCTTAGTAGCGGGTGCTTCTGGGGCCAACGTCCTGACTTTC.

The chain has TRBV7-3 and TRBJ2-7; possible D gene TRBD1, 6 bases. This CDR3 is 14 amino acids long. Germline-derived CDR1 and CDR2 are SGHTA and FQGTGA. V was shortened by 5 bases and J by 7 bases, with 18 bases between the two germline ends. Written as DNA, the CDR3 is TGTGCCAGCAGCCCCGTAGGGGGTTTGATGGAGCAGTACTTC. It codes for CASSPVGGLMEQYF. Drawing the rest from reference TRBV7-3 and TRBJ2-7, the complete variable domain is GAGVSQTPSNKVTEKGKYVELRCDPISGHTALYWYRQSLGQGPEFLIYFQGTGAADDSGLPNDRFFAVRPEGSVSTLKIQRTERGDSAVYLCASSPVGGLMEQYFGPGTRLTVT.

This chain connects TRBV20-1 to TRBJ1-1; D not certain. Germline V CDR1 and CDR2: DFQATT, SNEGSKA (reference sequence). Trimming pared 5 bases from V and 1 base from J, leaving 8 bases between. There are 12 residues in the CDR3. The CDR3 here is CSAPGPNTEAFF. The CDR3 DNA reads TGCAGTGCTCCTGGCCCGAACACTGAAGCTTTCTTT.

This clonotype has more than one count but fewer than ten. The chain uses TRBV12-3 or TRBV12-4 and TRBJ1-2; D ambiguous. The CDR3 spans 14 residues. V lost 5 bases and J lost 4, with 14 bases in between. The CDR3 region has the DNA TGTGCCAGCAGTCCCCGTTGGGTGGGCTATGGCTACACCTTC. Translated: CASSPRWVGYGYTF.

The V call is TRBV20-1, the J call TRBJ1-6; D unresolved. This CDR3 has 14 residues. Germline values: CDR1 DFQATT, CDR2 SNEGSKA (reference sequence). V lost 4 bases and J lost 7, with 14 bases in between. In DNA form, the CDR3 reads TGCAGTGCTACCGGGAGTGGAGGAAATTCACCCCTCCACTTT. Residues: CSATGSGGNSPLHF.

The chain employs TRBV20-1 and TRBJ2-5; D gene unclear. This CDR3 region has 11 residues. Trimming removed 6 bases at V and 9 bases at J, with 14 bases between. CDR1 is DFQATT and CDR2 is SNEGSKA in the germline V gene (reference sequence). The CDR3 DNA follows: TGCAGTGCCACGGGCATCGAGGCCCAGTACTTC. It is translated as CSATGIEAQYF.

This chain uses TRBV7-2 with TRBJ2-7; the D call may be TRBD1 or TRBD2 (5 bases each). CDR1 is SGHTA, CDR2 FQGNSA, per germline. Trimming removed 5 bases from V and 7 bases from J, with 18 bases in between. The CDR3 spans 14 residues. The chain's CDR3 is CASSPPGRRREQYF. In nucleotides, the CDR3 is TGTGCCAGCAGCCCCCCGGGACGCCGGCGGGAGCAGTACTTC.

V is TRBV20-1 and J is TRBJ1-6; D uncertain. The V end was cut by 2 bases, the J end by 7 bases, with 18 bases between. Germline CDR1 reads DFQATT; CDR2 reads SNEGSKA (reference sequence). This CDR3 has 16 amino acids. CDR3 bases: TGCAGTGCTAGAAGTGGCAGGCCGAAGTACAATTCACCCCTCCACTTT. Encoded protein: CSARSGRPKYNSPLHF.

The rearrangement links TRBV6-5 to TRBJ2-7, with TRBD1 matching over 9 bases. Germline lookup yields CDR1 MNHEY and CDR2 SVGAGI. V dropped 3 bases and J dropped 2; count of bases not matched to a gene: 8. The CDR3 loop spans 16 amino acids. The CDR3 DNA reads TGTGCCAGCAGTTATGGCACAGGGGGCGATACCTACGAGCAGTACTTC. Protein product: CASSYGTGGDTYEQYF.

The rearrangement joins TRBV24-1 to TRBJ1-5, with unresolved D. The germline V gene encodes CDR1 KGHDR and CDR2 SFDVKD. The CDR3 is made up of 13 amino acids. With 4 bases removed from V and 4 bases from J, the gap between germline ends came to 7 bases. The CDR3 protein is CATSDTKNQPQHF. Written as DNA, the CDR3 is TGTGCCACCAGTGACACGAAGAATCAGCCCCAGCATTTT.

In this sample, this clonotype turned up a few times. CDR3 DNA sequence: TGCAGTGCTAGACGGGACAGGGGCACCGGGGAGCTGTTTTTT. Protein product: CSARRDRGTGELFF. This rearrangement joins TRBV20-1 to TRBJ2-2; 10 bases are shared with TRBD1. Germline lookup yields CDR1 DFQATT and CDR2 SNEGSKA (reference sequence). The V gene end was trimmed by 2 bases and the J gene end by 4 bases; junction bases not matched to a gene: 1. The CDR3 is 14 amino acids.

The chain employs TRBV6-1 and TRBJ1-5; D remains unclear. This CDR3 comprises 16 residues. Germline lookup yields CDR1 MNHNS and CDR2 SASEGT. V lost 6 bases to trimming and J lost 0 bases, with 15 bases between them. CDR3 sequence (DNA): TGTGCCAGCAGCCGAGACGGCGGATTTAGCAATCAGCCCCAGCATTTT. This gives the protein CASSRDGGFSNQPQHF.

This sequence joins TRBV6-2 or TRBV6-3 and TRBJ1-6; the match to TRBD1 covers 8 bases. The CDR3 spans 15 residues. V dropped 6 bases and J dropped 7; count of bases not matched to a gene: 8. From germline, CDR1 is MNHEY and CDR2 SVGEGT. The CDR3 sequence: CASSRRDRINSPLHF. As DNA, the CDR3 is TGTGCCAGCAGCCGCCGGGACAGGATAAATTCACCCCTCCACTTT.

DNA for the CDR3: TGTGCCAGCAGCGACAGAGCCTATGGCTACACCTTC. Its protein product is CASSDRAYGYTF. The rearrangement links TRBV3-1 to TRBJ1-2; perhaps TRBD1 as D (5 bases). Germline CDR1 reads LGHDT; CDR2 reads YNNKEL (reference sequence). V was cut by 5 bases and J by 4 bases, with 8 bases left in between. This CDR3 region has 12 residues.

The genes are TRBV6-1 and TRBJ1-5; tentative D call: TRBD1 (5 bases). This CDR3 comprises 16 residues. The germline gives CDR1 MNHNS, CDR2 SASEGT. The V and J ends lost 8 bases and 5 bases respectively, with 22 bases between them. CDR3 in DNA: TGTGCCAGCGGGTCTCTGGCAGGGAGGGTGGATCAGCCCCAGCATTTT. This codes for CASGSLAGRVDQPQHF.

This clonotype was seen only a few times. The chain recombines TRBV20-1 with TRBJ2-5; 10 positions match TRBD2. This CDR3 region has 15 residues. Per germline, CDR1 DFQATT and CDR2 SNEGSKA (reference sequence). V lost 0 bases, J lost 2 bases, and 3 bases stayed unmatched. Here the CDR3 reads CSARDGSGRQETQYF. CDR3 DNA: TGCAGTGCTAGAGATGGTAGCGGGAGGCAAGAGACCCAGTACTTC.

The genes are TRBV27 and TRBJ1-2; D call uncertain. In germline, CDR1 is MNHEY, CDR2 SMNVEV (reference sequence). The V gene lost 6 bases and the J gene lost 0 bases, with 17 bases spanning the gap. This CDR3 has 16 amino acids. In nucleotides, the CDR3 is TGTGCCAGCAGCGCCTACGGACCGCAAGCTAACTATGGCTACACCTTC. This translates into CASSAYGPQANYGYTF.